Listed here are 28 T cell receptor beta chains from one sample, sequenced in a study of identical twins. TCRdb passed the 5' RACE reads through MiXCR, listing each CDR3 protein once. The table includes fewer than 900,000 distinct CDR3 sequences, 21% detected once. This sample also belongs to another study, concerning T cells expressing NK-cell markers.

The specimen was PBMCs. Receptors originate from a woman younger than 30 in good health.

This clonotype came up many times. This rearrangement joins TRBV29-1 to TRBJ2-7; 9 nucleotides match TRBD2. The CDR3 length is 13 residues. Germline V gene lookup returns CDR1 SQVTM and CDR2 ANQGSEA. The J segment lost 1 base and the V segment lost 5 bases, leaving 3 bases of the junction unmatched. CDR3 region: CSVTSGGSYEQYF. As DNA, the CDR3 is TGCAGCGTTACGAGCGGGGGGTCCTACGAGCAGTACTTC.

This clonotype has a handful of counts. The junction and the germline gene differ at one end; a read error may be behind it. Here the CDR3 DNA reads TGCAGTGCTAGTCGGTCCACGACCTCAAACACTTTC. This codes for CSASRSTTSNTF. The rearrangement uses TRBV20-1 and TRBJ2-1; no firm D call. CDR3 length equals 12 residues. Germline V lookup: CDR1 DFQATT, CDR2 SNEGSKA (reference sequence).

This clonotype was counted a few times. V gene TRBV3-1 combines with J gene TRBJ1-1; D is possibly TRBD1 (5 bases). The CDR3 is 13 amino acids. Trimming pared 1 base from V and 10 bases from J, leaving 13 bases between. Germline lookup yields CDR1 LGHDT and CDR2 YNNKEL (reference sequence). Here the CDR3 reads CASSQGQGLRAFF. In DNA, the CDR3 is TGTGCCAGCAGCCAAGGGCAGGGTCTTAGAGCTTTCTTT.

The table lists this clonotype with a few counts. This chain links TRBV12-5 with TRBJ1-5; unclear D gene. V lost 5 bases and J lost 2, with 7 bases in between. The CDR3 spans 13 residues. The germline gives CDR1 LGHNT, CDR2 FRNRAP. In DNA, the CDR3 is TGTGCTAGTGGTGACACGGGCAATCAGCCCCAGCATTTT. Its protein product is CASGDTGNQPQHF.

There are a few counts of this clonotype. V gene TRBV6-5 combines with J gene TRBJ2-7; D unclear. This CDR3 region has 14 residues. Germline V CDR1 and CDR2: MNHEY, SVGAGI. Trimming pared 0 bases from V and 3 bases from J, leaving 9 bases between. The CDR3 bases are TGTGCCAGCAGTTACTCACGGACCTTCTACGAGCAGTACTTC. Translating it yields CASSYSRTFYEQYF.

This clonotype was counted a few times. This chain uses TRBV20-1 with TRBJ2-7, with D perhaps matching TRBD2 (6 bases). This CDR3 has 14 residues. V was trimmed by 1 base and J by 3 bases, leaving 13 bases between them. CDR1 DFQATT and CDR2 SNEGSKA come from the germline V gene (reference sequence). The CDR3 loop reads CSARAPGLDYEQYF. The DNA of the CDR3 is TGCAGTGCTAGAGCGCCGGGACTCGACTACGAGCAGTACTTC.

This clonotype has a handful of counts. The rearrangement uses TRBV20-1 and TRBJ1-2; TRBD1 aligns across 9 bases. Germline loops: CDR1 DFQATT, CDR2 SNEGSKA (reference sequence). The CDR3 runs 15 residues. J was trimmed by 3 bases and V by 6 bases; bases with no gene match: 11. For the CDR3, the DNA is TGCAGTGCAAATTCCCGGACAGGGGAACACTATGGCTACACCTTC. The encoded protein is CSANSRTGEHYGYTF.

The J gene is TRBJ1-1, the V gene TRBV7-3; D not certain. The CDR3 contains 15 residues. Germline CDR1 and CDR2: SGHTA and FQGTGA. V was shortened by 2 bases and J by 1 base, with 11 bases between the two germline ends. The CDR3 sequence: CASSLLGSGNTEAFF. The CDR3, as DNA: TGTGCCAGCAGCTTACTCGGGTCGGGGAACACTGAAGCTTTCTTT.

CDR3 DNA: TGTGCCGAGCCGGGGCAGGCCTACGAGCAGTACTTC. Translation gives CAEPGQAYEQYF. The rearrangement uses TRBV6-6 and TRBJ2-7; the D call may be TRBD1 or TRBD2 (5 bases each). V was pared by 11 bases and J by 2 bases, with 13 bases between. The V gene's germline CDR1 is MNHNY and CDR2 SVGAGI (reference sequence). The CDR3 is made up of 12 amino acids.

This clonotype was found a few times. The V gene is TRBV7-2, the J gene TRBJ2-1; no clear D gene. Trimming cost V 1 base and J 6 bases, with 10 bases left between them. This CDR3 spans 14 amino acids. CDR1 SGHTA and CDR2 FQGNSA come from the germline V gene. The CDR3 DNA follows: TGTGCCAGCAGCTTAGTCGTAGCTGTCAATGAGCAGTTCTTC. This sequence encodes CASSLVVAVNEQFF. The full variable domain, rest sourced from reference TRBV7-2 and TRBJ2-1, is GAGVSQSPSNKVTEKGKDVELRCDPISGHTALYWYRQSLGQGLEFLIYFQGNSAPDKSGLPSDRFSAERTGGSVSTLTIQRTQQEDSAVYLCASSLVVAVNEQFFGPGTRLTVL.

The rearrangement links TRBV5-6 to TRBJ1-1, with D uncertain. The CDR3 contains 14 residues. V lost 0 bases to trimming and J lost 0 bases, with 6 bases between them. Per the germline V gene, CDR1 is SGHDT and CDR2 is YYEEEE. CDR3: CASSLERMNTEAFF. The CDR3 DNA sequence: TGTGCCAGCAGCTTGGAACGGATGAACACTGAAGCTTTCTTT.

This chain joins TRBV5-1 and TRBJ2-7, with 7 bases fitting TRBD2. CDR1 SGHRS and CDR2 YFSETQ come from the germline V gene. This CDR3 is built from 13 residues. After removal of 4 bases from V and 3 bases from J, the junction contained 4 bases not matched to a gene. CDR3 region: CASSAGDFYEQYF. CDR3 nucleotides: TGCGCCAGCAGCGCGGGGGATTTCTACGAGCAGTACTTC.

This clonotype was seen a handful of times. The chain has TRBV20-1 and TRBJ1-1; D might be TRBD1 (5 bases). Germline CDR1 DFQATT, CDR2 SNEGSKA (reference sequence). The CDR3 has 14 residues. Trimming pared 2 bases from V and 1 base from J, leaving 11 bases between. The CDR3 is CSARNPGTNTEAFF. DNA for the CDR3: TGCAGTGCTAGAAACCCAGGGACGAACACTGAAGCTTTCTTT.

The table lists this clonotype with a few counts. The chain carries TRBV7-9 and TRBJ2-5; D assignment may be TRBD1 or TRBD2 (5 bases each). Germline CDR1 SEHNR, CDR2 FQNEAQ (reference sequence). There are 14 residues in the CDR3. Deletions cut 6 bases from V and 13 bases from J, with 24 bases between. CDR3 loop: CASRSGSSRLRWYF. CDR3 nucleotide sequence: TGTGCCAGCAGATCAGGGTCTAGCAGACTACGATGGTACTTC.

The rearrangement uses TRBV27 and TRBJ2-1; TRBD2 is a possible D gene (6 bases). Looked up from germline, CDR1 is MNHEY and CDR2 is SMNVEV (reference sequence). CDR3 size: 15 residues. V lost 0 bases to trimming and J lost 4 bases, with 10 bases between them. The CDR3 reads CASSLSPREYNEQFF. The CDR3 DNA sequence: TGTGCCAGCAGTTTATCTCCTCGGGAGTACAATGAGCAGTTCTTC.

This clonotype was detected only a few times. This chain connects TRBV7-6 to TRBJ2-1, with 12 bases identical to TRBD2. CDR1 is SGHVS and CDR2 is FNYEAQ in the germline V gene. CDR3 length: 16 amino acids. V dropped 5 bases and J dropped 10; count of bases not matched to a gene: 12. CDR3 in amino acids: CASSTLGAGLAGEQFF. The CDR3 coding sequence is TGTGCCAGCAGCACCCTAGGGGCCGGACTAGCGGGAGAGCAGTTCTTC.

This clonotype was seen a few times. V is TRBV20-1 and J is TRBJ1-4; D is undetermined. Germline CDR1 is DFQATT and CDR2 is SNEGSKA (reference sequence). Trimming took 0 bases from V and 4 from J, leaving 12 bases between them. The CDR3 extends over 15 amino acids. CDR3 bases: TGCAGTGCTAGAGATTTTAGGAGATTTAATGAAAAACTGTTTTTT. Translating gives CSARDFRRFNEKLFF.

CDR3 DNA sequence: TGTGCCTGGAGTATAGGGCCAACTAACTACAATGAGCAGTTCTTC. It codes for CAWSIGPTNYNEQFF. V usage is TRBV30 and J usage is TRBJ2-1; D unclear. The CDR3 has 15 residues. Germline CDR1 is GTSNPN and CDR2 is SVGIG (reference sequence). Trimming took 2 bases from V and 3 from J, leaving 14 bases between them.

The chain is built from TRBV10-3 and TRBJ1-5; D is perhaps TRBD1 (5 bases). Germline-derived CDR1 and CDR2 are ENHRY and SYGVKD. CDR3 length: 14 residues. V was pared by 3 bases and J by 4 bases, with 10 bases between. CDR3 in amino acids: CAISDQGPNQPQHF. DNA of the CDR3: TGTGCCATCAGTGACCAGGGTCCGAATCAGCCCCAGCATTTT.

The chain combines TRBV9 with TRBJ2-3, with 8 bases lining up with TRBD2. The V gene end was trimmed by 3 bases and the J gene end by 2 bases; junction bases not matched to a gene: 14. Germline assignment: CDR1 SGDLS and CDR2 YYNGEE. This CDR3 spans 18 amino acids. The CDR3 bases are TGTGCCAGCAGCGCCTGGGTGGGTGGCGGGGGGAACACAGATACGCAGTATTTT. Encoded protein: CASSAWVGGGGNTDTQYF.

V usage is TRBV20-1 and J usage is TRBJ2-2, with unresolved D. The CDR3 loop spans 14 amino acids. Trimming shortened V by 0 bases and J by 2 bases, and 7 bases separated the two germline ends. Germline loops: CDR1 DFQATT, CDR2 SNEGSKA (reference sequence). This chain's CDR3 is CSARDLSNTGELFF. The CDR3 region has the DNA TGCAGTGCTAGAGATCTATCAAACACCGGGGAGCTGTTTTTT.

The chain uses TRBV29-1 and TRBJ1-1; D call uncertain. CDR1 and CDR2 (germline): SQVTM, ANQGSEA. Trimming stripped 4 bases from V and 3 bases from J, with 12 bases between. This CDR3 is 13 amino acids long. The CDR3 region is CSVGLSRDTEAFF. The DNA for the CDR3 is TGCAGCGTTGGTCTATCGAGGGACACTGAAGCTTTCTTT.

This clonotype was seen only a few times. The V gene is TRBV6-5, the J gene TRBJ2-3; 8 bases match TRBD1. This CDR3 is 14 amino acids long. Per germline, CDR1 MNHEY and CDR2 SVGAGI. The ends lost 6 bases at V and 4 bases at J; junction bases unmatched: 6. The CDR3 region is CASSYPTGADTQYF. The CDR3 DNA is TGTGCCAGCAGCTACCCGACAGGGGCAGATACGCAGTATTTT.

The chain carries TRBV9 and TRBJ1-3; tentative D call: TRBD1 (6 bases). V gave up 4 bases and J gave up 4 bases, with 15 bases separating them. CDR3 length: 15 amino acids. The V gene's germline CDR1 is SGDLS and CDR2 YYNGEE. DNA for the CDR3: TGTGCCAGCAGCATCGGGACAAATACGGGAAACACCATATATTTT. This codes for CASSIGTNTGNTIYF.

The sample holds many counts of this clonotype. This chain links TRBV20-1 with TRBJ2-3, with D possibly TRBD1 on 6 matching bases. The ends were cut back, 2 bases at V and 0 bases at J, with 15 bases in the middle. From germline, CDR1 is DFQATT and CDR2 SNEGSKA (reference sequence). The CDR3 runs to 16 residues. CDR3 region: CSARTGWAESTDTQYF. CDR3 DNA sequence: TGCAGTGCTAGAACAGGGTGGGCGGAGAGCACAGATACGCAGTATTTT.

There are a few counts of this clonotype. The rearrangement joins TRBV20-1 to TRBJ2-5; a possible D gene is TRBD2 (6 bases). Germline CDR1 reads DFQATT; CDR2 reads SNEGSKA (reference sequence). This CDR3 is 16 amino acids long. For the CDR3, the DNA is TGCAGCCCGAAGGTCCCAGCGGTCCTGGGGGGAGAGACCCAGTACTTC. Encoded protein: CSPKVPAVLGGETQYF.

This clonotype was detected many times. As DNA, the CDR3 is TGCAGCGTTGGTGAAGAGACCCAGTACTTC. This codes for CSVGEETQYF. The chain has TRBV29-1 and TRBJ2-5; D gene ambiguous. Trimming took 4 bases from V and 3 from J, leaving 3 bases between them. This CDR3 comprises 10 residues. In germline, CDR1 is SQVTM, CDR2 ANQGSEA.

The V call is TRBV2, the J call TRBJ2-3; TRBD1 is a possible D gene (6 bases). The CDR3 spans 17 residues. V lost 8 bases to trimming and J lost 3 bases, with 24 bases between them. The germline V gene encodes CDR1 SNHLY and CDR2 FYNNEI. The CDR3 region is CASGERQVFVLTDTQYF. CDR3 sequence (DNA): TGTGCCAGCGGGGAAAGACAGGTCTTCGTATTGACAGATACGCAGTATTTT.